The next 11 T cell receptor beta chains were all read from a single sample in a study of blood T cells in healthy people across ages. For the second PCR, which ran for roughly 7 to 11 cycles, a sample-barcoded 5' primer and a J-beta primer mix were used. TCRdb re-called the 5' RACE reads with MiXCR, one entry per CDR3 protein. The sample records roughly 860,000 distinct CDR3 sequences, around 68% being singletons. The sequenced material came from blood. The source is a man aged 25 to 40 in good health.

Only a few counts were recorded for this clonotype. The V gene is TRBV20-1, the J gene TRBJ2-5; 11 positions match TRBD2. J gave up 1 base and V 3 bases, and 7 bases lay outside the gene matches. This CDR3 comprises 16 residues. CDR1 is DFQATT, CDR2 SNEGSKA, per germline (reference sequence). CDR3 DNA: TGCAGTGCTAGGCCAGCTAGCGGGGGGCCCCAAGAGACCCAGTACTTC. Translating gives CSARPASGGPQETQYF.

The chain uses TRBV7-3 and TRBJ1-2, with D perhaps matching TRBD1 (6 bases). V lost 5 bases to trimming and J lost 0 bases, with 16 bases between them. The germline gives CDR1 SGHTA, CDR2 FQGTGA. This CDR3 is 16 amino acids long. CDR3 coding DNA: TGTGCCAGCAGCGGACAAACAGGGACCCCTAACTATGGCTACACCTTC. This translates into CASSGQTGTPNYGYTF.

This clonotype came up a few times. The chain is built from TRBV4-2 and TRBJ2-1; tentatively, D is TRBD1 (5 bases). The CDR3 totals 16 residues. V dropped 1 base and J dropped 4 bases, with 14 bases sitting between them. The V gene's germline CDR1 is LGHNA and CDR2 YNFKEQ. The DNA of the CDR3 is TGTGCCAGCAGCCAAGTCAGGGAAATTCTTTACAATGAGCAGTTCTTC. Protein sequence: CASSQVREILYNEQFF.

A few counts support this clonotype. CDR3 DNA: TGTGCCTCACAGGGAGGGAAGGATGGCTACACCTTC. Translating gives CASQGGKDGYTF. The V call is TRBV27, the J call TRBJ1-2, with D tentatively TRBD1 (6 bases). This CDR3 comprises 12 residues. CDR1 and CDR2 (germline): MNHEY, SMNVEV (reference sequence). Trimming left V 11 bases short and J 6 bases short, with 16 bases between.

The gene calls are TRBV19 and TRBJ2-7; D is possibly TRBD1 (5 bases). The germline V gene has CDR1 LNHDA and CDR2 SQIVND (reference sequence). Between the trimmed V and J ends, which lost 5 bases and 3 bases, there was a span of 14 bases. The CDR3 runs 14 residues. As DNA, the CDR3 is TGTGCCAGTAGTTTTACAGGAGACAGCTACGAGCAGTACTTC. As protein: CASSFTGDSYEQYF.

The chain carries TRBV6-6 and TRBJ2-1, with no clear D. CDR1 and CDR2 (germline): MNHNY, SVGAGI (reference sequence). V was pared by 6 bases and J by 6 bases, with 6 bases between. This CDR3 region has 11 residues. CDR3 bases: TGTGCCAGCAGCACGGTCAATGAGCAGTTCTTC. It specifies CASSTVNEQFF.

V and J are TRBV4-2 and TRBJ1-5; 9 bases align to TRBD1. The CDR3 runs 15 residues. Trimming removed 3 bases from V and 2 bases from J; junction bases left unmatched: 2. The V gene's germline CDR1 is LGHNA and CDR2 YNFKEQ. CDR3 amino acids: CASSQDRGRNQPQHF. Here the CDR3 DNA reads TGTGCCAGCAGCCAGGACAGGGGTCGCAATCAGCCCCAGCATTTT.

This clonotype was seen more than once but under ten times. The gene calls are TRBV4-2 and TRBJ2-1, with 15 nucleotides matching TRBD2. V lost 1 base, J lost 8 bases, and 12 bases stayed unmatched. The CDR3 runs to 19 residues. Germline V CDR1 and CDR2: LGHNA, YNFKEQ. CDR3 in amino acids: CASSQARTSGGGTGDEQFF. CDR3 in DNA: TGTGCCAGCAGCCAAGCTCGGACTAGCGGGGGGGGGACCGGGGATGAGCAGTTCTTC.

This chain uses TRBV4-3 with TRBJ2-1; 9 positions match TRBD1. Trimming took 2 bases from V and 6 from J; bases not matched to a gene: 8. The CDR3 has 16 amino acids. Germline V CDR1 and CDR2: LGHNA, YSLEER. CDR3 DNA sequence: TGCGCCAGCAGCCAAAGGCAGCCGGACAGGGGCAATGAGCAGTTCTTC. It translates to CASSQRQPDRGNEQFF.

The rearrangement uses TRBV12-3 or TRBV12-4 and TRBJ2-1; TRBD2 agrees at 7 bases. The CDR3 totals 16 residues. Unmatched junction bases numbered 5, after V lost 3 bases and J lost 0 bases. The chain's CDR3 is CASSFKRDSSYNEQFF. The CDR3 coding sequence is TGTGCCAGCAGTTTTAAGCGGGATAGCTCCTACAATGAGCAGTTCTTC.

The sample holds a few counts of this clonotype. The J gene is TRBJ2-5, the V gene TRBV7-2, with a weak D call TRBD2 (5 bases). This CDR3 has 14 residues. V was shortened by 5 bases and J by 10 bases, with 20 bases between the two germline ends. In germline, CDR1 is SGHTA, CDR2 FQGNSA. DNA of the CDR3: TGTGCCAGCAGCACCCACGGCTTCCGGGGAAACCAGTACTTC. It specifies CASSTHGFRGNQYF.